The 4 T cell receptor beta chains in this list originate from one sample, sequenced in a study of shared clonotypes between healthy human individuals. The protocol was immunoSEQ multiplex PCR, while the TCRdb copy is restricted to in-frame clones and leaves out a portion. The sample lists 450,000 to 500,000 clones, roughly 85% occurring once. Sequences were obtained from PBMCs. The receptors originated from a woman aged 40 to 50 in good health. Some clones in this sample may be carry-over from other donors' samples.

This rearrangement joins TRBV5-1 to TRBJ2-1, with 7 bases that match TRBD2. The length of the CDR3 is 15 residues. Germline V gene lookup returns CDR1 SGHRS and CDR2 YFSETQ. Unmatched junction bases numbered 6, after V lost 4 bases and J lost 2 bases. The CDR3 DNA sequence: TGCGCCAGCAGCAATGAGCGGGGCACCTACAATGAGCAGTTCTTC. Translating it yields CASSNERGTYNEQFF.

The sample holds one count of this clone. V gene TRBV10-3 combines with J gene TRBJ2-3; D not resolved. Germline V lookup: CDR1 ENHRY, CDR2 SYGVKD. Deletions cut 7 bases from V and 1 base from J, with 12 bases between. CDR3 length: 14 residues. In DNA form, the CDR3 reads TGTGCCATCAAAGCTGACCTTCGCACAGATACGCAGTATTTT. This encodes CAIKADLRTDTQYF.

The chain links TRBV6-4 to TRBJ2-1, with 7 bases matching TRBD2. Germline V gene sequence: CDR1 MRHNA, CDR2 SNTAGT. Trimming removed 6 bases from V and 2 bases from J; junction bases left unmatched: 4. This CDR3 region has 14 residues. CDR3 nucleotides: TGTGCCAGCAGCGATGGGACTACCTACAATGAGCAGTTCTTC. It yields the protein CASSDGTTYNEQFF.

The V gene is TRBV10-1, the J gene TRBJ2-7, with no clear D. V lost 10 bases and J 0 bases, leaving 19 bases between the germline ends. CDR3 length: 15 amino acids. Germline loops: CDR1 WNHNN, CDR2 SYGVQD (reference sequence). Here the CDR3 reads CAIPRPHPGSYEQYF. DNA for the CDR3: TGCGCCATCCCCCGGCCCCACCCCGGCTCCTACGAGCAGTACTTC.